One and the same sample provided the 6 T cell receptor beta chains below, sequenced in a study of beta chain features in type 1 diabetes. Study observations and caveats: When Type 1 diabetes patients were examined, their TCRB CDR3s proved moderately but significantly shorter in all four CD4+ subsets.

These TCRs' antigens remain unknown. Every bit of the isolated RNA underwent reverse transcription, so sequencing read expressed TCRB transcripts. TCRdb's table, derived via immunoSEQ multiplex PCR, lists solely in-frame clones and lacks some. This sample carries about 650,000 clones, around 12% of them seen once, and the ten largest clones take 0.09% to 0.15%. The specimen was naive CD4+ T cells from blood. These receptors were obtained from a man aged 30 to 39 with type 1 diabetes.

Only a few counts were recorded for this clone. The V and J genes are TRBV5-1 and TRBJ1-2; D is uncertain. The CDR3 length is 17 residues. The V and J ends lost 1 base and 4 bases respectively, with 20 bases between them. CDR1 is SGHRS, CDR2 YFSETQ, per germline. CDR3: CASSLSLEQTNTYGYTF. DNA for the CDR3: TGCGCCAGCAGCTTGTCCCTGGAACAGACGAATACCTATGGCTACACCTTC.

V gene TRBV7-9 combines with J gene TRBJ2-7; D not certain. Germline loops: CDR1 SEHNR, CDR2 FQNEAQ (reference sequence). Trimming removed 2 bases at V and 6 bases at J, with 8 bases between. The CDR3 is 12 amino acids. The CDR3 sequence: CASSLTISEQYF. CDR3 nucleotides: TGTGCCAGCAGCTTAACGATCTCCGAGCAGTACTTC.

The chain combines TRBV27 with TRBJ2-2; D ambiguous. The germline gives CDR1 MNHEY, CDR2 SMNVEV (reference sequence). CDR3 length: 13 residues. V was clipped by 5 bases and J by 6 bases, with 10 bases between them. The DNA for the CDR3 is TGTGCCAGCAGTCTTTTGCTGGCCGGGGAGCTGTTTTTT. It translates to CASSLLLAGELFF.

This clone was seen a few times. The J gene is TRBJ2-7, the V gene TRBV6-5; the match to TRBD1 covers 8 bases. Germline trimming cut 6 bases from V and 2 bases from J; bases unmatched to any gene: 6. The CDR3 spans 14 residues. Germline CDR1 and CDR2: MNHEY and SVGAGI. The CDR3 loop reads CASRKKQGAYEQYF. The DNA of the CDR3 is TGTGCCAGCAGGAAAAAACAGGGGGCCTACGAGCAGTACTTC.

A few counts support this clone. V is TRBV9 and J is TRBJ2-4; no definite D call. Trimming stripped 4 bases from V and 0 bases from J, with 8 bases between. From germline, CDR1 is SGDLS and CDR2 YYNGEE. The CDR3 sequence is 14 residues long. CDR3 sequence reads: CASSTHPAKNIQYF. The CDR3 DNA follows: TGTGCCAGCAGCACCCACCCAGCCAAAAACATTCAGTACTTC.

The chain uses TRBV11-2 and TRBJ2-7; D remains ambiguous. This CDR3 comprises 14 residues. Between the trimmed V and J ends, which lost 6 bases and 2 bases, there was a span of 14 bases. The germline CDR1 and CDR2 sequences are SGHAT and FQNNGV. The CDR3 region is CASRLIEGTYEQYF. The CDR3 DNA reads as TGTGCCAGCAGACTTATCGAAGGCACCTACGAGCAGTACTTC. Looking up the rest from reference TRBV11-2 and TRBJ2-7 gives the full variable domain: EAGVAQSPRYKIIEKRQSVAFWCNPISGHATLYWYQQILGQGPKLLIQFQNNGVVDDSQLPKDRFSAERLKGVDSTLKIQPAKLEDSAVYLCASRLIEGTYEQYFGPGTRLTVT.